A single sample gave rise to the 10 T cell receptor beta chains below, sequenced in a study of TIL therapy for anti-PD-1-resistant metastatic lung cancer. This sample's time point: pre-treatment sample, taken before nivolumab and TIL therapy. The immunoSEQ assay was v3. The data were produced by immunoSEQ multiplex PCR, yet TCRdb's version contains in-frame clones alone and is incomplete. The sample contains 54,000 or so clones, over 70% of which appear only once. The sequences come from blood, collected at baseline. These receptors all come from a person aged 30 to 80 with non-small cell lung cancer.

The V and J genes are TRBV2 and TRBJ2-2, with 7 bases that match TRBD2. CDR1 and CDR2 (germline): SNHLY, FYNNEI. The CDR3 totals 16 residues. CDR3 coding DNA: TGTGCTAGCGGGTTATTCAGGGCCCCGAACACCGGGGAGCTGTTTTTT. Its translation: CASGLFRAPNTGELFF. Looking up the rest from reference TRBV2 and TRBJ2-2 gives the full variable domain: EPEVTQTPSHQVTQMGQEVILRCVPISNHLYFYWYRQILGQKVEFLVSFYNNEISEKSEIFDDQFSVERPDGSNFTLKIRSTKLEDSAMYFCASGLFRAPNTGELFFGEGSRLTVL.

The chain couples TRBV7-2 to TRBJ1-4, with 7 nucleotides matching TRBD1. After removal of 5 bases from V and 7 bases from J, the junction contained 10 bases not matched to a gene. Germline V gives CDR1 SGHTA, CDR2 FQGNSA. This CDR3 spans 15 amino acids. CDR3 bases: TGTGCCAGCAGCCGGCAGGGGGGCCTTGGTGAAAAACTGTTTTTT. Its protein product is CASSRQGGLGEKLFF. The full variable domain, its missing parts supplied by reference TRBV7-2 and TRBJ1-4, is GAGVSQSPSNKVTEKGKDVELRCDPISGHTALYWYRQSLGQGLEFLIYFQGNSAPDKSGLPSDRFSAERTGGSVSTLTIQRTQQEDSAVYLCASSRQGGLGEKLFFGSGTQLSVL.

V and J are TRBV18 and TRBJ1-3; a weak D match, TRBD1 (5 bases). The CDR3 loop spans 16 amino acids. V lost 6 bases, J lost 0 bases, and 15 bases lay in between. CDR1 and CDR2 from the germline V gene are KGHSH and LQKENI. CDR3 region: CASSRGEGSSGNTIYF. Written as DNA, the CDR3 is TGTGCCAGCTCCCGAGGGGAAGGGAGCTCTGGAAACACCATATATTTT.

In nucleotides, the CDR3 is TGTGCCAGCACCGTCACCAGTAACACTGAAGCTTTCTTT. Protein product: CASTVTSNTEAFF. V is TRBV6-6 and J is TRBJ1-1; D is unresolved. The CDR3 covers 13 residues. Germline V lookup: CDR1 MNHNY, CDR2 SVGAGI (reference sequence). V dropped 7 bases and J dropped 2 bases, with 11 bases sitting between them.

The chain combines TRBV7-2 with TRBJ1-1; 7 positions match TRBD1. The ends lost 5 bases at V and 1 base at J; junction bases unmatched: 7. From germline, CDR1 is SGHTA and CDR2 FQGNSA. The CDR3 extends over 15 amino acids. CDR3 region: CASSTRGGQNTEAFF. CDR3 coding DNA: TGTGCCAGCAGCACGCGAGGGGGCCAGAACACTGAAGCTTTCTTT.

In DNA form, the CDR3 reads TGTGCCAGTCTACAGATCGGGAATTCACCCCTCCACTTT. Protein: CASLQIGNSPLHF. V usage is TRBV2 and J usage is TRBJ1-6; D not certain. The CDR3 contains 13 residues. The germline V and J ends were trimmed by 9 bases and 7 bases, with 13 bases remaining between them. The germline CDR1 and CDR2 sequences are SNHLY and FYNNEI. Together with reference TRBV2 and TRBJ1-6, the CDR3 gives the full variable domain: EPEVTQTPSHQVTQMGQEVILRCVPISNHLYFYWYRQILGQKVEFLVSFYNNEISEKSEIFDDQFSVERPDGSNFTLKIRSTKLEDSAMYFCASLQIGNSPLHFGNGTRLTVT.

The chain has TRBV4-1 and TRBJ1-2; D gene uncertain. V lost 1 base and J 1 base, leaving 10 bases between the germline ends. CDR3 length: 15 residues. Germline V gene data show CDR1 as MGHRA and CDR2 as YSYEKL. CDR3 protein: CASSQVPSGNYGYTF. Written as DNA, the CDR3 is TGCGCCAGCAGCCAAGTTCCCAGCGGTAACTATGGCTACACCTTC.

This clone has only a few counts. CDR3 bases: TGTGCCAGCAGCCTACAGGGGGCGGTCTATGGCTACACCTTC. Translated: CASSLQGAVYGYTF. The rearrangement uses TRBV11-2 and TRBJ1-2; 9 bases map to TRBD1. The CDR3 has 14 residues. CDR1 SGHAT and CDR2 FQNNGV come from the germline V gene. Trimming cost V 5 bases and J 4 bases; bases outside gene matches: 5.

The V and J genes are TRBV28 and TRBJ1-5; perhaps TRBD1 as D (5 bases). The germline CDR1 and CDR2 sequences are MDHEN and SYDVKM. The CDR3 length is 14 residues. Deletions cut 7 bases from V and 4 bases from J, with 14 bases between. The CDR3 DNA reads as TGTGCCAGCACTACCGGGACCCTTAATCAGCCCCAGCATTTT. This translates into CASTTGTLNQPQHF.

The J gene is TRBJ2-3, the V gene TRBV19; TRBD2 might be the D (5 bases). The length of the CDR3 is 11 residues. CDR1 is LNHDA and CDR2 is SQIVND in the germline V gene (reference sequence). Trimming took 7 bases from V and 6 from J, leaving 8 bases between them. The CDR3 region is CASMGGDTQYF. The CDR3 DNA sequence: TGTGCCAGTATGGGCGGGGATACGCAGTATTTT.